This is a list of T cell receptor beta chains from one sample in a study of blood T cell repertoires in COVID-19. TCRdb keeps only in-frame clones here, not all; method: immunoSEQ multiplex PCR. The sample gives approximately 220,000 clones, around four fifths of which show up once; about 3.6% is in the top ten. The sequencing input was PBMCs or T cells enriched from blood (not recorded which). These TCRs come from a woman aged 40 to 50 who had been exposed to COVID-19. The CDR3 runs from the conserved cysteine through the conserved F or W. Each record gives: D gene, V gene, CDR3 protein. The D gene is left open where the match is weak.

TRBD2,TRBV6-2/TRBV6-3,CASSPLTSGGAETQYF
TRBD1,TRBV30,CAWTGGDNYGYTF
TRBD2,TRBV28,CASSPTSVGTGELFF
NA,TRBV11-2,CASSLVTQDEGGYTF
NA,TRBV18,CASSTSQGPFGGYTF
NA,TRBV27,CASSPGEGYYGYTF
TRBD2,TRBV2,CASKTSGGVSEQFF
NA,TRBV3-1/TRBV3-2,CASSQSEQVKETQYF
TRBD1,TRBV25-1,CASSLQGAYSPLHF
TRBD2,TRBV6-6,CASAGVSSYEQYF
TRBD2,TRBV4-2,CASSQDGGGALAGGLAKNIQYF
TRBD1,TRBV30,CAWSWGTGVTYEQYF
TRBD2,TRBV7-2,CASSPRGEAGELFF
TRBD1,TRBV2,CASSSRTGGFNEQFF
TRBD1,TRBV6-1,CASSGPGTGGVGSPLHF
NA,TRBV6-2/TRBV6-3,CASSYPSTDGYTF
NA,TRBV18,CASSHGQLGQPQHF
TRBD1,TRBV5-5,CASSFRQGYEQYF
TRBD1,TRBV7-9,CASSAQGVYGYTF
TRBD2,TRBV7-3,CASSPSRLAGFNEQFF
TRBD2,TRBV27,CASSSLSISGEINEQFF
NA,TRBV2,CASNRGQSYNEQFF
NA,TRBV6-5,CASSYLSGGYGYTF
NA,TRBV7-6,CASSLRRATFSGNTIYF
NA,TRBV14,CASSGGTSYNSPLHF
NA,TRBV28,CASTQERSNQPQHF
TRBD2,TRBV7-2,CASSLVLAGEETQYF
TRBD1,TRBV10-3,CASHDRDPTEAFF
NA,TRBV18,CASSPPSGGSSYEQYF
NA,TRBV7-2,CASSPRTRGAFKQYF
NA,TRBV4-3,CASSQEIIGVGYTF
TRBD1,TRBV3-1/TRBV3-2,CASSLSQGANYGYTF
NA,TRBV10-3,CAINPGEGDTEAFF
TRBD1,TRBV11-3,CASSLDRSYEAFF
TRBD1,TRBV14,CASSQAGTAYGYTF
NA,TRBV28,CASSSHQLGSEQFF
NA,TRBV7-2,CASSLNPRGAPYGYTF
NA,TRBV6-1,CASSDSVPNTEAFF
NA,TRBV30,CAWRLTGEAFF
TRBD1,TRBV11-2,CASSFTGDYGYTF
NA,TRBV19,CASTGRDDSPLHF
NA,TRBV7-2,CASSLGRQSTEAFF
TRBD1,TRBV5-1,CASRQGAAYEQYF
TRBD2,TRBV4-1,CASSQPLAGGHNEQFF
NA,TRBV15,CATSRDGSTAQETQYF
NA,TRBV6-2/TRBV6-3,CASSTRIGQFKNYGYTF
NA,TRBV3-1/TRBV3-2,CASSQDWGVAGNTIYF
NA,TRBV9,CASSVKSVSDSPLHF
NA,TRBV19,CASTSGREWSNYGYTF
NA,TRBV4-3,CASSQDSGATYNEQFF
NA,TRBV3-1/TRBV3-2,CASSQGQLTGYTF
NA,TRBV19,CASSREAGGTFYEQYF
TRBD1,TRBV4-1,CASSNGQGSYEQYF
NA,TRBV12-5,CASEDQGKGQVIAEAFF
NA,TRBV28,CASLKTGYGYTF
TRBD1,TRBV7-6,CASSLDGQGAQDEQFF
NA,TRBV3-1/TRBV3-2,CASSQPRGPGPGELFF